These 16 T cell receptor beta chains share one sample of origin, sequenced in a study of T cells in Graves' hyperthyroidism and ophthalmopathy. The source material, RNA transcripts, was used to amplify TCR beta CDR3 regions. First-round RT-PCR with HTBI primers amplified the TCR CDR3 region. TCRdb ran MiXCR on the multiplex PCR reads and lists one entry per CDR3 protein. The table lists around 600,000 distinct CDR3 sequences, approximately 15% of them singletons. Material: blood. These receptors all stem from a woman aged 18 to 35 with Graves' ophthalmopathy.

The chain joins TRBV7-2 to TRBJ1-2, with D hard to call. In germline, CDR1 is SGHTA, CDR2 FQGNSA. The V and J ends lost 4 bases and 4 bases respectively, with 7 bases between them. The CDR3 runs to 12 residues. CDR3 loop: CASSYKGYGYTF. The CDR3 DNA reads TGTGCCAGCAGCTACAAGGGCTATGGCTACACCTTC.

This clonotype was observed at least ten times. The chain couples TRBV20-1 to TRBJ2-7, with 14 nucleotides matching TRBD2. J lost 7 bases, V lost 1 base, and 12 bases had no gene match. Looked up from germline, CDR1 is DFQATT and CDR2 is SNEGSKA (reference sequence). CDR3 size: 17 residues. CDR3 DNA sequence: TGCAGTGCTAGAGCAAGCCGGGGACTAGCGGGAGCTGGGGAGCAGTACTTC. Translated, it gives CSARASRGLAGAGEQYF.

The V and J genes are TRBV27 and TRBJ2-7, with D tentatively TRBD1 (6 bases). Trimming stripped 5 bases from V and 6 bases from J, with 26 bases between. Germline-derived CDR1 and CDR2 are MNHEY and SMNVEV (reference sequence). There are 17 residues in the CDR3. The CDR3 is CASSDKSSGTTRREQYF. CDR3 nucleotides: TGTGCCAGCAGTGATAAATCCTCCGGGACAACCCGCCGCGAGCAGTACTTC.

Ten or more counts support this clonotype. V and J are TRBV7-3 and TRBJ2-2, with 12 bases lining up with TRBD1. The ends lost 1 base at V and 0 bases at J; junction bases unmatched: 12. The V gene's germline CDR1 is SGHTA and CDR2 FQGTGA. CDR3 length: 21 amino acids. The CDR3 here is CASSLSLWDRGPSANTGELFF. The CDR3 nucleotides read TGTGCCAGCAGCTTAAGCCTTTGGGACAGGGGGCCTTCCGCGAACACCGGGGAGCTGTTTTTT.

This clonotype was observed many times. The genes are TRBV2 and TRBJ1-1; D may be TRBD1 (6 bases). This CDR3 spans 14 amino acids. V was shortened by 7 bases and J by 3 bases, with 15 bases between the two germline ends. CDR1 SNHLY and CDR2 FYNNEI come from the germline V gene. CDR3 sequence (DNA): TGTGCCAGCAAGGGGGGGGCTTTTGACACTGAAGCTTTCTTT. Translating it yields CASKGGAFDTEAFF.

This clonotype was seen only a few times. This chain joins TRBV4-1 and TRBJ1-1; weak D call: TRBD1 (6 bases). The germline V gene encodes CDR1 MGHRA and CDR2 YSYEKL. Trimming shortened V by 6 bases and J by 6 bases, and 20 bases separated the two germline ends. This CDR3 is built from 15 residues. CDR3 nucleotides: TGCGCCAGCAGTCTTACCAGGGGCAGGAGCCCTGAAGCTTTCTTT. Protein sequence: CASSLTRGRSPEAFF.

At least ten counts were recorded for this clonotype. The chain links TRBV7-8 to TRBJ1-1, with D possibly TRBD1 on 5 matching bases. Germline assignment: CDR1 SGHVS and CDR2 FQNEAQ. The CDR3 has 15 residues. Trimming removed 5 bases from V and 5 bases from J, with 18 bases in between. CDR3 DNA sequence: TGTGCCAGCAGCCCCGGGACGCCAATATCTACTGAAGCTTTCTTT. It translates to CASSPGTPISTEAFF.

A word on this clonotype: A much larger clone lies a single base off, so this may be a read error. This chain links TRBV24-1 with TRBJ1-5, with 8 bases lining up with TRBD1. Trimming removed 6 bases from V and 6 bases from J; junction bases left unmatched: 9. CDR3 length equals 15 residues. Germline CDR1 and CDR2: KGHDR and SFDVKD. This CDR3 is CATSTETGEGQPQHF. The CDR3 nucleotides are TGTGCCACCAGTACCGAGACAGGGGAGGGTCAGCCCCAGCATTTT.

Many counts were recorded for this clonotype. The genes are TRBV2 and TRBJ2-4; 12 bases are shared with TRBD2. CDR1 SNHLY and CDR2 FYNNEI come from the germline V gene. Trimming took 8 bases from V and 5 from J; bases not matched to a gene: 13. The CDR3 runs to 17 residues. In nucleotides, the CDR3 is TGTGCCAGCTTTCGCGGGACTAGCGGGCGTACTGAAAACATTCAGTACTTC. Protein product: CASFRGTSGRTENIQYF.

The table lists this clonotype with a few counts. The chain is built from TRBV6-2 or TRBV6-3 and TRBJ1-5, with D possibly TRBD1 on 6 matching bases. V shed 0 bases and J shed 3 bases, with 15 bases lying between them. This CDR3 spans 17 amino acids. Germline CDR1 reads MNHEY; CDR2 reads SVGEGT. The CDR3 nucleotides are TGTGCCAGCAGTTACTCGGGTGACAGGACCCACAATCAGCCCCAGCATTTT. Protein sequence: CASSYSGDRTHNQPQHF.

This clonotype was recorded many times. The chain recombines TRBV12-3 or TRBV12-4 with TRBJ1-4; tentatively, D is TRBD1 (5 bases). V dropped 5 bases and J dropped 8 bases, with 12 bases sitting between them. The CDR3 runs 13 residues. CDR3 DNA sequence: TGTGCCAGCAGTACAGGACAATCGGAAAAACTGTTTTTT. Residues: CASSTGQSEKLFF.

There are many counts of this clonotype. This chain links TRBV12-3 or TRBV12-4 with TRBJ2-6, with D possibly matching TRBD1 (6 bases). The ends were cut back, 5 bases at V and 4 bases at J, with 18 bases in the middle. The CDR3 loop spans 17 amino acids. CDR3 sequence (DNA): TGTGCCAGCAGTCTCACCTTCTTGGGGGCAGGGGCCAACGTCCTGACTTTC. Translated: CASSLTFLGAGANVLTF.

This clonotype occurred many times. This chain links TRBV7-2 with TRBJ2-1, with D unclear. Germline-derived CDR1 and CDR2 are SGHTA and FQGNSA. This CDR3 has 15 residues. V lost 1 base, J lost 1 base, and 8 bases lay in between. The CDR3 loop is CASSLEMSSYNEQFF. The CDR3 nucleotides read TGTGCCAGCAGCTTAGAAATGAGTTCCTACAATGAGCAGTTCTTC.

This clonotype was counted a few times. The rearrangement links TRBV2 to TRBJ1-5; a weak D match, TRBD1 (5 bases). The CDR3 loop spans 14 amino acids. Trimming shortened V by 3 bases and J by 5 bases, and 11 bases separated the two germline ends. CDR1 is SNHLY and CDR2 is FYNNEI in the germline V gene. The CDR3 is CASSEQGLDQPQHF. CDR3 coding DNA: TGTGCCAGCAGTGAGCAGGGCCTAGATCAGCCCCAGCATTTT.

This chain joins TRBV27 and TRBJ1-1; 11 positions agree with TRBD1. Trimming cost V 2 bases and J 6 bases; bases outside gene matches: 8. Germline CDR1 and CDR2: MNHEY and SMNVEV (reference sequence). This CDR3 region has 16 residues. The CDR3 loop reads CASSLLDRGPRAEAFF. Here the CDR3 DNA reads TGTGCCAGCAGTTTACTGGACAGGGGGCCCCGGGCTGAAGCTTTCTTT.

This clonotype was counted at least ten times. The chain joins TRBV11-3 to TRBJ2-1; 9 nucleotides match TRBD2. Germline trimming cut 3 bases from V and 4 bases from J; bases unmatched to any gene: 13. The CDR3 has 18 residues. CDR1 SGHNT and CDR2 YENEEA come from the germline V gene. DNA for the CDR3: TGTGCCAGCAGCTTTTCGGCGGGAGGGCGGGGGCCGTACAATGAGCAGTTCTTC. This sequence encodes CASSFSAGGRGPYNEQFF.